A single sample is the source of the 8 T cell receptor beta chains below, sequenced in a study of blood T cell repertoires in COVID-19. Generated by immunoSEQ multiplex PCR, the TCRdb table keeps only in-frame clones and is missing some. The sample lists about 160,000 clones; about 80% were seen once. Input material: peripheral blood. The origin of the receptors is a man aged 65 to 79 who had recovered from COVID-19.

This rearrangement joins TRBV7-2 to TRBJ1-2, with 7 positions matching TRBD1. This CDR3 spans 14 amino acids. Germline V gene sequence: CDR1 SGHTA, CDR2 FQGNSA. V dropped 7 bases and J dropped 3; count of bases not matched to a gene: 8. Here the CDR3 DNA reads TGTGCCAGCACCACGACAGGGAACGACTATGGCTACACCTTC. Translating gives CASTTTGNDYGYTF.

J is TRBJ2-5 and V is TRBV20-1; no clear D gene. Germline V gene lookup returns CDR1 DFQATT and CDR2 SNEGSKA (reference sequence). Trimming took off 5 bases at V and 3 bases at J, with 4 bases between the two ends. The CDR3 is made up of 10 amino acids. The CDR3 protein is CSAEEETQYF. CDR3 nucleotides: TGCAGTGCTGAGGAAGAGACCCAGTACTTC.

The chain carries TRBV4-3 and TRBJ2-1; D is perhaps TRBD2 (6 bases). The CDR3 runs to 16 residues. Germline V gene sequence: CDR1 LGHNA, CDR2 YSLEER. V gave up 0 bases and J gave up 2 bases, with 11 bases separating them. CDR3 nucleotide sequence: TGCGCCAGCAGCCAAGAACTAGCCTTTCCCTACAATGAGCAGTTCTTC. Its protein product is CASSQELAFPYNEQFF.

The rearrangement joins TRBV2 to TRBJ1-1; the D is unclear. This CDR3 comprises 16 residues. Trimming shortened V by 1 base and J by 0 bases, and 12 bases separated the two germline ends. CDR1 and CDR2 (germline): SNHLY, FYNNEI. The CDR3 here is CASSEGAGLLNTEAFF. CDR3 DNA: TGTGCCAGCAGTGAAGGGGCCGGACTTCTGAACACTGAAGCTTTCTTT.

The chain has TRBV14 and TRBJ2-7; TRBD2 agrees at 8 bases. Germline V gene lookup returns CDR1 SGHDN and CDR2 FVKESK. After removal of 4 bases from V and 6 bases from J, the junction contained 8 bases not matched to a gene. The CDR3 has 14 residues. CDR3 DNA sequence: TGTGCCAGCAGCCCCATGGGGGCGGGAGGCGAGCAGTACTTC. Translating gives CASSPMGAGGEQYF.

This chain links TRBV9 with TRBJ2-1, with D maybe TRBD1 (7 bases). Germline V gene data show CDR1 as SGDLS and CDR2 as YYNGEE. The ends were cut back, 2 bases at V and 9 bases at J, with 18 bases in the middle. CDR3 size: 15 residues. CDR3 nucleotides: TGTGCCAGCAGCGTTCAAGGAGGGGGCACAGGTGAGCAGTTCTTC. Translating gives CASSVQGGGTGEQFF. Combining the CDR3 with reference TRBV9 and TRBJ2-1 gives the whole variable domain DSGVTQTPKHLITATGQRVTLRCSPRSGDLSVYWYQQSLDQGLQFLIQYYNGEERAKGNILERFSAQQFPDLHSELNLSSLELGDSALYFCASSVQGGGTGEQFFGPGTRLTVL.

The chain recombines TRBV14 with TRBJ2-1; 8 positions agree with TRBD1. In germline, CDR1 is SGHDN, CDR2 FVKESK. The CDR3 is 15 amino acids. The V segment lost 3 bases and the J segment 2 bases; nucleotides outside the gene matches: 3. CDR3 residues: CASSHRQGTYNEQFF. The CDR3 DNA is TGTGCCAGCAGCCACAGACAGGGGACCTACAATGAGCAGTTCTTC. Together with reference TRBV14 and TRBJ2-1, the CDR3 gives the full variable domain: EAGVTQFPSHSVIEKGQTVTLRCDPISGHDNLYWYRRVMGKEIKFLLHFVKESKQDESGMPNNRFLAERTGGTYSTLKVQPAELEDSGVYFCASSHRQGTYNEQFFGPGTRLTVL.

The V call is TRBV2, the J call TRBJ1-4; maybe TRBD1 (5 bases). The CDR3 spans 15 residues. The V and J ends lost 7 bases and 2 bases respectively, with 14 bases between them. Germline CDR1 SNHLY, CDR2 FYNNEI. The CDR3 region has the DNA TGTGCCAGCAATTTCGGGGGGAGCACTAATGAAAAACTGTTTTTT. Its translation: CASNFGGSTNEKLFF.